The 17 T cell receptor beta chains below come from one sample, sequenced in a study of blood T cells in healthy people across ages (dated by TCRdb to the mid-2010s). The protocol used for the library was 5' RACE. For sequencing, an Illumina HiSeq 2500 was employed. A second PCR of about 7 to 12 cycles was run with a J-beta primer mix and a sample-barcoded 5' primer. The public reads were quality trimmed at Q25 with fastp and then assembled into clones with MiXCR by TCRdb, keeping productive beta chains. Merged by CDR3 protein, the rows form single entries marked with the most common genes and DNA. For this sample there are around 790,000 distinct CDR3 sequences; under 45% appear just once. The top ten hold nearly 20% of the sample. The sequenced sample was blood. Source of these receptors: a man in his 60s in good health.

This clonotype appeared a few times. The chain is built from TRBV20-1 and TRBJ1-2; D unclear. Germline assignment: CDR1 DFQATT and CDR2 SNEGSKA (reference sequence). CDR3 size: 15 residues. V shed 3 bases and J shed 4 bases, with 18 bases lying between them. In DNA, the CDR3 is TGCAGTGCTAGCCCTGGGAGAGGGCACACCTATGGCTACACCTTC. Translated: CSASPGRGHTYGYTF.

The chain joins TRBV28 to TRBJ1-5; 9 nucleotides align to TRBD1. With V trimmed by 1 base and J by 6 bases, 10 bases remained unmatched. This CDR3 is 17 amino acids long. CDR1 and CDR2 from the germline V gene are MDHEN and SYDVKM. Written as DNA, the CDR3 is TGTGCCAGCAGTTTATTCCGGGACAGGGTATTCCCTCAGCCCCAGCATTTT. Translation: CASSLFRDRVFPQPQHF.

V is TRBV20-1 and J is TRBJ2-3; D is undetermined. The CDR3 runs 13 residues. Per the germline V gene, CDR1 is DFQATT and CDR2 is SNEGSKA (reference sequence). V was trimmed by 3 bases and J by 1 base, leaving 8 bases between them. The DNA of the CDR3 is TGCAGTGCTAGGGCTATCGGCACAGATACGCAGTATTTT. Translated: CSARAIGTDTQYF.

J is TRBJ2-1 and V is TRBV11-2; 8 nucleotides align to TRBD1. This CDR3 spans 15 amino acids. Germline CDR1 is SGHAT and CDR2 is FQNNGV. V was clipped by 4 bases and J by 9 bases; unmatched bases: 11. The DNA for the CDR3 is TGTGCCAGCAGCTCTAAGTCGTGGACAGGGAGTGAGCAGTTCTTC. Amino acid sequence: CASSSKSWTGSEQFF. Together with reference TRBV11-2 and TRBJ2-1, the CDR3 gives the full variable domain: EAGVAQSPRYKIIEKRQSVAFWCNPISGHATLYWYQQILGQGPKLLIQFQNNGVVDDSQLPKDRFSAERLKGVDSTLKIQPAKLEDSAVYLCASSSKSWTGSEQFFGPGTRLTVL.

The rearrangement links TRBV20-1 to TRBJ2-3; TRBD2 matches 9 bases. The CDR3 is made up of 15 amino acids. CDR1 and CDR2 from the germline V gene are DFQATT and SNEGSKA (reference sequence). Unmatched junction bases numbered 6, after V lost 5 bases and J lost 0 bases. The CDR3 loop reads CSAPPTSGSTDTQYF. The CDR3 region has the DNA TGCAGTGCTCCCCCGACTAGCGGAAGCACAGATACGCAGTATTTT.

The chain uses TRBV6-6 and TRBJ2-1; perhaps TRBD2 as D (6 bases). The CDR3 totals 17 residues. V lost 3 bases, J lost 3 bases, and 18 bases lay in between. CDR1 and CDR2 (germline): MNHNY, SVGAGI (reference sequence). CDR3 region: CASSYSSLTGVYNEQFF. The CDR3 DNA sequence: TGTGCCAGCAGTTATTCGTCTCTCACGGGGGTCTACAATGAGCAGTTCTTC.

The V gene is TRBV5-1, the J gene TRBJ2-3; TRBD1 matches 11 bases. Per germline, CDR1 SGHRS and CDR2 YFSETQ. This CDR3 has 14 amino acids. With V trimmed by 4 bases and J by 6 bases, 4 bases remained unmatched. The CDR3 protein is CASSVGQGDDTQYF. CDR3 sequence (DNA): TGCGCCAGCAGCGTGGGACAGGGGGACGATACGCAGTATTTT.

This clonotype was seen a handful of times. V gene TRBV20-1 combines with J gene TRBJ1-1, with 7 bases that match TRBD1. The CDR3 runs to 13 residues. Per germline, CDR1 DFQATT and CDR2 SNEGSKA (reference sequence). V was clipped by 3 bases and J by 3 bases; unmatched bases: 4. This chain's CDR3 is CSASRGEDTEAFF. The CDR3 DNA is TGCAGTGCTAGCAGGGGGGAGGACACTGAAGCTTTCTTT.

Only one count was recorded for this clonotype. The chain is built from TRBV9 and TRBJ1-1, with TRBD1 matching 9 bases. CDR1 is SGDLS and CDR2 is YYNGEE in the germline V gene. V shed 0 bases and J 8 bases; nucleotides not matched to a gene: 8. The length of the CDR3 is 15 residues. In nucleotides, the CDR3 is TGTGCCAGCAGCGTAGAGGACAGGGGATTTACCGAAGCTTTCTTT. Its translation is CASSVEDRGFTEAFF.

This chain links TRBV6-2 or TRBV6-3 with TRBJ1-1; D remains ambiguous. Germline CDR1 and CDR2: MNHEY and SVGEGT. The ends were cut back, 1 base at V and 7 bases at J, with 13 bases in the middle. The CDR3 spans 14 residues. The DNA of the CDR3 is TGTGCCAGCAGTTACTGGGCTGGGCAGATTGAAGCTTTCTTT. Protein: CASSYWAGQIEAFF.

This chain links TRBV5-8 with TRBJ2-7, with D unresolved. The germline V gene has CDR1 SGHTS and CDR2 YDEGEE. Between the trimmed V and J ends, which lost 10 bases and 4 bases, there was a span of 18 bases. CDR3 length: 13 amino acids. The CDR3 DNA reads TGTGCCTATCCCCGAGGCTCGGCGTACGAGCAGTACTTC. As protein: CAYPRGSAYEQYF.

To note about this clonotype: The junction and the germline gene differ at one end; a read error may be behind it. The chain has TRBV11-2 and TRBJ2-5, with D hard to call. The CDR3 length is 15 residues. Looked up from germline, CDR1 is SGHAT and CDR2 is FQNNGV. The CDR3 protein is CASSSLDGRQEAQYF. In nucleotides, the CDR3 is TGTGCCAGCAGCTCATTGGACGGACGGCAAGAGGCCCAGTACTTC.

This clonotype appeared a few times. A much larger clone differs from this one at a single base, so this may be a read error. This chain links TRBV12-3 or TRBV12-4 with TRBJ2-5; no reliable D call. CDR3 length: 13 residues. Trimming took 8 bases from V and 5 from J, leaving 15 bases between them. CDR3 amino acids: CASSVSPSETQYF. The CDR3 DNA reads as TGTGCCAGCTCCGTGAGCCCTTCGGAGACCCAGTACTTC.

This clonotype has more than one count but fewer than ten. The V and J genes are TRBV15 and TRBJ2-1; D is perhaps TRBD1 (5 bases). The CDR3 totals 14 residues. The germline gives CDR1 LNHNV, CDR2 YYDKDF (reference sequence). Trimming took 1 base from V and 6 from J, leaving 10 bases between them. In DNA form, the CDR3 reads TGTGCCACCAGCAGAGGCAGGGTACCCAATGAGCAGTTCTTC. Its translation is CATSRGRVPNEQFF.

CDR3: CATRAGGNYNEQFF. CDR3 DNA: TGTGCCACCCGGGCGGGGGGCAACTACAATGAGCAGTTCTTC. This chain links TRBV6-2 or TRBV6-3 with TRBJ2-1; 8 bases are a match to TRBD2. Trimming cost V 10 bases and J 3 bases; bases outside gene matches: 8. The CDR3 has 14 residues. Germline V gives CDR1 MNHEY, CDR2 SVGEGT.

The chain links TRBV11-1 to TRBJ2-7; TRBD2 aligns across 14 bases. CDR1 is SGHAT, CDR2 FQDESV, per germline (reference sequence). CDR3 length: 24 amino acids. V was clipped by 0 bases and J by 2 bases; unmatched bases: 24. The CDR3 spells CASSLAGFVPGLAGEQGPTYEQYF. The CDR3 nucleotides are TGTGCCAGCAGCTTAGCGGGTTTTGTACCGGGACTAGCGGGGGAACAAGGTCCTACCTACGAGCAGTACTTC.

This chain joins TRBV30 and TRBJ2-4; weak D call: TRBD1 (7 bases). The better agreement between TRBJ2-7 and the DNA end casts doubt on the J call. Germline lookup yields CDR1 GTSNPN and CDR2 SVGIG (reference sequence). The CDR3 is 13 residues long. The CDR3 nucleotides are TGTGCCTGGAAACCTCAGGGGGGACGCGAGCAGTACTTC. This translates into CAWKPQGGREQYF.